This entry describes one T cell receptor beta chain. The CDR3 runs to 14 residues. V was pared by 4 bases and J by 6 bases, with 16 bases between. Germline CDR1 is LGHNA and CDR2 is YSLEER. Using immunoSEQ multiplex PCR, the repertoire was profiled, and TCRdb retains in-frame clones only, with some absent. The sample has about 53,000 clones, 70% to 85% seen once. This record belongs to a study of blood T cell repertoires in COVID-19. This chain joins TRBV4-3 and TRBJ2-7, with D possibly matching TRBD2 (5 bases). Specimen: peripheral blood. The source is a human donor in a cohort sampled during active COVID-19. CDR3: CASSLSRGMGEQYF. The CDR3, as DNA: TGCGCCAGCAGCCTGTCGAGAGGGATGGGCGAGCAGTACTTC.